A single sample is the source of the 22 T cell receptor beta chains below, sequenced in a study of T cells in Graves' hyperthyroidism and ophthalmopathy. There were TCR beta CDR3 regions amplified from RNA transcripts. Initially, a first-round RT-PCR of the TCR CDR3 employed the HTBI primer set. TCRdb passed the multiplex PCR reads through MiXCR, listing each CDR3 protein once. The top ten hold 7.5% to 9.5% of the sample, which has 750,000 to 950,000 distinct CDR3 sequences, roughly 40% seen once. The sample consisted of blood. Receptors originate from a young man with Graves' hyperthyroidism.

The rearrangement uses TRBV12-3 or TRBV12-4 and TRBJ1-3; TRBD1 matches at 7 bases. Trimming took 4 bases from V and 0 from J; bases not matched to a gene: 3. The CDR3 runs 15 residues. The CDR3 region is CASSSGDSSGNTIYF. The CDR3 DNA reads as TGTGCCAGCAGTTCTGGGGACAGCTCTGGAAACACCATATATTTT.

This clonotype was detected ten times or more. The rearrangement joins TRBV19 to TRBJ1-5; unclear D gene. The CDR3 contains 13 residues. V lost 10 bases to trimming and J lost 10 bases, with 20 bases between them. The germline CDR1 and CDR2 sequences are LNHDA and SQIVND (reference sequence). This CDR3 reads CATTLSPPHPQHF. DNA for the CDR3: TGTGCCACCACGCTGAGTCCTCCGCACCCCCAGCATTTT. The whole variable domain, remainder taken from reference TRBV19 and TRBJ1-5, is DGGITQSPKYLFRKEGQNVTLSCEQNLNHDAMYWYRQDPGQGLRLIYYSQIVNDFQKGDIAEGYSVSREKKESFPLTVTSAQKNPTAFYLCATTLSPPHPQHFGDGTRLSIL.

This clonotype was detected ten times or more. J is TRBJ1-5 and V is TRBV24-1; D uncertain. The CDR3 loop spans 13 amino acids. Germline CDR1 KGHDR, CDR2 SFDVKD. V dropped 6 bases and J dropped 2 bases, with 7 bases sitting between them. The CDR3 protein is CATSRGRNQPQHF. CDR3 in DNA: TGTGCCACCAGTCGAGGTCGCAATCAGCCCCAGCATTTT.

This clonotype was seen only a few times. V is TRBV19 and J is TRBJ2-2; 8 bases are a match to TRBD1. CDR3 length equals 16 residues. Germline V gives CDR1 LNHDA, CDR2 SQIVND (reference sequence). Trimming took 5 bases from V and 5 from J; bases not matched to a gene: 10. The CDR3 DNA sequence: TGTGCCAGTAGTCCACCCCCCAGGGGGCGTACCGGGGAGCTGTTTTTT. Protein sequence: CASSPPPRGRTGELFF.

This clonotype occurred a few times. Germline is not matched at one junction end, which may reflect a read error. The V and J genes are TRBV10-3 and TRBJ1-1, with D unresolved. Germline CDR1 reads ENHRY; CDR2 reads SYGVKD. The CDR3 spans 14 residues. CDR3 coding DNA: TGTGCCAGCAGTTATGTGGTAAGCGGGACTGAAGCTTTCTTT. Protein product: CASSYVVSGTEAFF.

This clonotype appeared a few times. This chain joins TRBV12-3 or TRBV12-4 and TRBJ2-7, with D perhaps TRBD2 (7 bases). The CDR3 loop spans 15 amino acids. The V end lost 7 bases, the J end lost 2 bases, and 18 bases lay between the germline ends. CDR3 DNA sequence: TGTGCCAGCATCTTGTGGGGGGGCGAAGCCTACGAGCAGTACTTC. Its translation is CASILWGGEAYEQYF.

This clonotype appeared a few times. The V call is TRBV7-2, the J call TRBJ1-4; D uncertain. Germline V gives CDR1 SGHTA, CDR2 FQGNSA. There are 12 residues in the CDR3. V gave up 5 bases and J gave up 12 bases, with 13 bases separating them. In DNA, the CDR3 is TGTGCCAGCAGCCCCCCTATGCGACAACTGTTTTTT. Translating it yields CASSPPMRQLFF. Using reference TRBV7-2 and TRBJ1-4 for the parts outside the CDR3, the full variable domain is GAGVSQSPSNKVTEKGKDVELRCDPISGHTALYWYRQSLGQGLEFLIYFQGNSAPDKSGLPSDRFSAERTGGSVSTLTIQRTQQEDSAVYLCASSPPMRQLFFGSGTQLSVL.

V gene TRBV5-5 combines with J gene TRBJ2-7; D possibly corresponds to TRBD1 (5 bases). The CDR3 extends over 15 amino acids. Germline lookup yields CDR1 SGHKS and CDR2 YYEKEE (reference sequence). With 4 bases removed from V and 4 bases from J, the gap between germline ends came to 18 bases. CDR3 DNA sequence: TGTGCCAGCAGCCCCGGTTGGCAGGGTGGATACGAGCAGTACTTC. Translated, it gives CASSPGWQGGYEQYF.

This clonotype showed up many times. The rearrangement uses TRBV2 and TRBJ1-1; unclear D gene. CDR1 is SNHLY and CDR2 is FYNNEI in the germline V gene. This CDR3 has 15 amino acids. V was pared by 2 bases and J by 1 base, with 11 bases between. The chain's CDR3 is CASSEWVGRNTEAFF. The CDR3 nucleotides read TGTGCCAGCAGTGAATGGGTAGGGCGGAACACTGAAGCTTTCTTT.

There are many counts of this clonotype. The chain is built from TRBV2 and TRBJ2-7; the D gene is possibly TRBD2 (6 bases). V was clipped by 2 bases and J by 2 bases, with 10 bases between them. This CDR3 comprises 14 residues. Germline CDR1 SNHLY, CDR2 FYNNEI. CDR3 DNA sequence: TGTGCCAGCAGTGAAACCCAGCGGGCCTACGAGCAGTACTTC. Translating gives CASSETQRAYEQYF.

The count of this clonotype is one. A much larger clone sits a single nucleotide away, making a read error possible. The chain carries TRBV12-3 or TRBV12-4 and TRBJ2-6, with a tentative D call TRBD1 (5 bases). This CDR3 contains 15 residues. CDR3 residues: CASSLTASGANVLAF. The DNA for the CDR3 is TGTGCCAGCAGTTTAACGGCGTCTGGGGCCAACGTCCTGGCTTTC.

This chain links TRBV5-1 with TRBJ2-2; D perhaps matches TRBD2 (6 bases). With 0 bases removed from V and 1 base from J, the gap between germline ends came to 16 bases. From germline, CDR1 is SGHRS and CDR2 YFSETQ. CDR3 length: 18 amino acids. DNA for the CDR3: TGCGCCAGCAGCTTGGGCTTCTTAGCGGTGGGGAACACCGGGGAGCTGTTTTTT. This gives the protein CASSLGFLAVGNTGELFF.

This clonotype was seen a handful of times. The CDR3 DNA reads TGTGCCAGCAGCTTTGCCACCGGGGGCGAGCAGTACTTC. Translating it yields CASSFATGGEQYF. The J gene is TRBJ2-7, the V gene TRBV5-6; tentatively, D is TRBD2 (6 bases). The germline V and J ends were trimmed by 2 bases and 6 bases, with 12 bases remaining between them. This CDR3 region has 13 residues. Germline CDR1 reads SGHDT; CDR2 reads YYEEEE.

This chain links TRBV25-1 with TRBJ1-2; 10 nucleotides agree with TRBD1. Germline CDR1 is MGHDK and CDR2 is SYGVNS. The CDR3 covers 13 residues. With V trimmed by 5 bases and J by 7 bases, 4 bases remained unmatched. CDR3: CASSQTGGFGYTF. CDR3 bases: TGTGCCAGCAGTCAGACAGGGGGCTTTGGCTACACCTTC.

This clonotype has ten or more counts. The chain uses TRBV25-1 and TRBJ1-1; D not certain. V was shortened by 6 bases and J by 0 bases, with 11 bases between the two germline ends. Germline lookup yields CDR1 MGHDK and CDR2 SYGVNS. The length of the CDR3 is 14 residues. The CDR3 reads CASSSDTLNTEAFF. CDR3 DNA sequence: TGTGCCAGCAGCTCAGACACCTTGAACACTGAAGCTTTCTTT. The variable domain in full, completed from reference TRBV25-1 and TRBJ1-1, reads EADIYQTPRYLVIGTGKKITLECSQTMGHDKMYWYQQDPGMELHLIHYSYGVNSTEKGDLSSESTVSRIRTEHFPLTLESARPSHTSQYLCASSSDTLNTEAFFGQGTRLTVV.

The chain uses TRBV2 and TRBJ2-5; 7 bases are shared with TRBD2. The length of the CDR3 is 19 residues. V was clipped by 7 bases and J by 5 bases; unmatched bases: 25. Germline values: CDR1 SNHLY, CDR2 FYNNEI. CDR3 loop: CASTFEGLGGAYKGETQYF. DNA of the CDR3: TGTGCCAGCACCTTCGAAGGACTAGGCGGGGCCTACAAGGGGGAGACCCAGTACTTC.

The chain uses TRBV7-9 and TRBJ1-6, with TRBD1 matching 12 bases. The CDR3 has 16 residues. V was pared by 5 bases and J by 10 bases, with 9 bases of the junction left unmatched. From germline, CDR1 is SEHNR and CDR2 FQNEAQ (reference sequence). Here the CDR3 reads CASSGGTGGVGSPLHF. Here the CDR3 DNA reads TGTGCCAGCAGCGGAGGGACAGGGGGCGTAGGGTCACCCCTCCACTTT.

The chain is built from TRBV9 and TRBJ1-3, with a possible D match to TRBD1 (6 bases). The CDR3 length is 15 residues. V was clipped by 4 bases and J by 4 bases, with 15 bases between them. Germline values: CDR1 SGDLS, CDR2 YYNGEE. The CDR3 sequence: CASSTAGGVGNTIYF. The CDR3 DNA follows: TGTGCCAGCAGCACCGCGGGGGGCGTAGGAAACACCATATATTTT.

The chain has TRBV29-1 and TRBJ1-2, with a weak D call TRBD1 (6 bases). Trimming removed 7 bases from V and 8 bases from J, with 11 bases in between. Germline CDR1 reads SQVTM; CDR2 reads ANQGSEA. The CDR3 totals 10 residues. CDR3 in amino acids: CSAEGGGYTF. The CDR3 nucleotides are TGCAGCGCCGAGGGGGGAGGCTACACCTTC. Using reference TRBV29-1 and TRBJ1-2 for the parts outside the CDR3, the full variable domain is SAVISQKPSRDICQRGTSLTIQCQVDSQVTMMFWYRQQPGQSLTLIATANQGSEATYESGFVIDKFPISRPNLTFSTLTVSNMSPEDSSIYLCSAEGGGYTFGSGTRLTVV.

This clonotype was seen repeatedly, ten times or more. The chain links TRBV20-1 to TRBJ1-5, with no clear D. In germline, CDR1 is DFQATT, CDR2 SNEGSKA (reference sequence). The CDR3 is 15 residues long. The CDR3 DNA reads as TGCAGCACTCCCGGAGTCGAGGCTGACAATCAGCCCCAGCATTTT. Its protein is CSTPGVEADNQPQHF.

This clonotype came up once. This chain joins TRBV15 and TRBJ2-5; no clear D. The J call may be wrong; the DNA end is better matched by TRBJ2-1. From germline, CDR1 is LNHNV and CDR2 YYDKDF (reference sequence). The CDR3 consists of 14 residues. This CDR3 reads CATSRTLDYNEQFF. In DNA form, the CDR3 reads TGTGCCACCAGCAGAACCCTAGATTACAATGAGCAGTTCTTC.

This chain uses TRBV20-1 with TRBJ2-7, with 7 nucleotides matching TRBD1. CDR1 is DFQATT and CDR2 is SNEGSKA in the germline V gene (reference sequence). V shed 5 bases and J 9 bases; nucleotides not matched to a gene: 25. The CDR3 sequence is 17 residues long. The CDR3 region is CSAPPPIAGQAPLGQYF. The DNA for the CDR3 is TGCAGTGCTCCACCCCCCATCGCTGGACAGGCTCCCTTGGGGCAGTACTTC.